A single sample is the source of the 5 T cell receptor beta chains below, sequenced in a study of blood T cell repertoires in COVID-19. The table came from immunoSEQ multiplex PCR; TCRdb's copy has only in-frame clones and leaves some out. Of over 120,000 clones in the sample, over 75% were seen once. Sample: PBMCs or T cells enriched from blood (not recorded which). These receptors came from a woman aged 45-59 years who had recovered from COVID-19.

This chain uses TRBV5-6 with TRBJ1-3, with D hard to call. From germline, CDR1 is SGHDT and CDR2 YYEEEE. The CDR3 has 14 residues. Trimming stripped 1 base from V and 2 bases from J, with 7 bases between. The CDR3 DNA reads TGTGCCAGCAGCTTGTTAACGGCTGGAAACACCATATATTTT. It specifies CASSLLTAGNTIYF.

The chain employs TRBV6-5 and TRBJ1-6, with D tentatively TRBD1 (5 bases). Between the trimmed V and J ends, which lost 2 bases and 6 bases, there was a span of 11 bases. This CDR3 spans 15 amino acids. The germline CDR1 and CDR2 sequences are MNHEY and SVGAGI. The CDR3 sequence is CASSYLGQLNSPLHF. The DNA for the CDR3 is TGTGCCAGCAGTTACCTGGGGCAACTTAATTCACCCCTCCACTTT.

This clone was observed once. Here the CDR3 reads CASSFGPSYEQYF. In nucleotides, the CDR3 is TGTGCCAGCAGCTTTGGGCCCTCCTACGAGCAGTACTTC. The rearrangement links TRBV7-2 to TRBJ2-7; D not resolved. V was clipped by 3 bases and J by 0 bases, with 6 bases between them. This CDR3 has 13 residues. CDR1 is SGHTA, CDR2 FQGNSA, per germline. Variable domain in full (rest from reference TRBV7-2 and TRBJ2-7): GAGVSQSPSNKVTEKGKDVELRCDPISGHTALYWYRQSLGQGLEFLIYFQGNSAPDKSGLPSDRFSAERTGGSVSTLTIQRTQQEDSAVYLCASSFGPSYEQYFGPGTRLTVT.

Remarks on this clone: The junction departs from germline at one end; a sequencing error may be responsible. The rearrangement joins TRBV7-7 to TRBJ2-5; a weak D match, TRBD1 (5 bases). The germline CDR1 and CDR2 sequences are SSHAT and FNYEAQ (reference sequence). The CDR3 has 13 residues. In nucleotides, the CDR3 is TGTGCTAGCAGCTTAGCCCACAGGGAGACCCAGTACTTC. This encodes CASSLAHRETQYF.

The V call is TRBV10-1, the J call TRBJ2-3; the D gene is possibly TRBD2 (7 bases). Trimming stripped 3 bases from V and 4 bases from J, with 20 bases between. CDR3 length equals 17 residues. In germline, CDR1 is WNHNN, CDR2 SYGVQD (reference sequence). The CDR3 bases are TGCGCCAGCAGTGACCTGGACGGGTTCGGGGGGCCAGATACGCAGTATTTT. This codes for CASSDLDGFGGPDTQYF.